What follows are 19 T cell receptor beta chains derived from one specimen sequenced in a study of graft-versus-host responses after intestinal transplantation. Libraries were prepared by immunoSEQ multiplex PCR; TCRdb keeps only in-frame clonotypes and omits some of them. The sample lists around 90,000 clones; around nine tenths were seen once. The antigens these receptors bind are not known. The sequenced sample was unstimulated CD4+ T cells sorted from spleen or lymph node cells, obtained before intestinal transplant. The receptors derive from a human donor who received an intestinal transplant.

The chain uses TRBV15 and TRBJ2-7; 9 bases line up with TRBD1. V lost 1 base to trimming and J lost 0 bases; unmatched junction nucleotides: 7. This CDR3 is 17 amino acids long. The V gene's germline CDR1 is LNHNV and CDR2 YYDKDF (reference sequence). The CDR3 DNA sequence: TGTGCCACCAGCAGAGGTCCGGGACAGGGCGTCTCCTACGAGCAGTACTTC. It specifies CATSRGPGQGVSYEQYF. Looking up the rest from reference TRBV15 and TRBJ2-7 gives the full variable domain: DAMVIQNPRYQVTQFGKPVTLSCSQTLNHNVMYWYQQKSSQAPKLLFHYYDKDFNNEADTPDNFQSRRPNTSFCFLDIRSPGLGDTAMYLCATSRGPGQGVSYEQYFGPGTRLTVT.

The chain joins TRBV9 to TRBJ1-1, with D uncertain. The V gene's germline CDR1 is SGDLS and CDR2 YYNGEE. Trimming pared 4 bases from V and 1 base from J, leaving 8 bases between. The CDR3 covers 13 residues. The DNA of the CDR3 is TGTGCCAGCAGCTCCACCTGGAACACTGAAGCTTTCTTT. Protein product: CASSSTWNTEAFF.

This sequence joins TRBV2 and TRBJ2-1; D is unresolved. The CDR3 is made up of 17 amino acids. The germline CDR1 and CDR2 sequences are SNHLY and FYNNEI. V gave up 5 bases and J gave up 3 bases, with 20 bases separating them. For the CDR3, the DNA is TGTGCCAGCAGTACCGACCCCGGTAGGTGGGTCTACAATGAGCAGTTCTTC. Amino acid sequence: CASSTDPGRWVYNEQFF.

The gene calls are TRBV4-2 and TRBJ2-7, with TRBD2 matching 10 bases. Germline V gene data show CDR1 as LGHNA and CDR2 as YNFKEQ. The CDR3 runs to 16 residues. V trimming: 0 bases; J trimming: 7 bases; junction bases outside the gene matches: 9. The DNA for the CDR3 is TGTGCCAGCAGCCAAGATCCTAGCGGGAGTGGTATTGAGCAGTACTTC. Translation gives CASSQDPSGSGIEQYF.

The rearrangement uses TRBV6-1 and TRBJ1-2, with D perhaps TRBD1 (6 bases). Germline CDR1 is MNHNS and CDR2 is SASEGT. V dropped 4 bases and J dropped 0 bases, with 18 bases sitting between them. This CDR3 spans 17 amino acids. The CDR3 is CASSAEGGLATNYGYTF. The CDR3 DNA is TGTGCCAGCAGTGCGGAGGGGGGACTAGCCACTAACTATGGCTACACCTTC.

This chain joins TRBV7-9 and TRBJ1-1, with D possibly TRBD1 on 5 matching bases. The CDR3 runs to 12 residues. V was clipped by 2 bases and J by 10 bases, with 11 bases between them. CDR1 is SEHNR, CDR2 FQNEAQ, per germline (reference sequence). The CDR3 bases are TGTGCCAGCAGCTTACCCCGCGGGGGAGCTTTCTTT. Encoded protein: CASSLPRGGAFF.

This rearrangement joins TRBV28 to TRBJ2-4, with a possible D match to TRBD1 (6 bases). CDR1 is MDHEN and CDR2 is SYDVKM in the germline V gene. This CDR3 has 16 residues. V dropped 4 bases and J dropped 0 bases, with 13 bases sitting between them. In nucleotides, the CDR3 is TGTGCCAGCAGTTACGGACAGCTTATAGCCAAAAACATTCAGTACTTC. Encoded protein: CASSYGQLIAKNIQYF.

The rearrangement joins TRBV30 to TRBJ1-1; a weak D match, TRBD1 (6 bases). Trimming shortened V by 2 bases and J by 5 bases, and 12 bases separated the two germline ends. This CDR3 has 13 amino acids. Germline-derived CDR1 and CDR2 are GTSNPN and SVGIG (reference sequence). In nucleotides, the CDR3 is TGTGCCTGGAGTAGGGGGATTGGGACTGAAGCTTTCTTT. Amino acids: CAWSRGIGTEAFF.

V gene TRBV7-3 combines with J gene TRBJ1-2; perhaps TRBD1 as D (6 bases). The germline V gene has CDR1 SGHTA and CDR2 FQGTGA. Trimming took off 4 bases at V and 8 bases at J, with 14 bases between the two ends. The CDR3 loop spans 13 amino acids. CDR3 sequence reads: CASSSPNREGYTF. The CDR3 coding sequence is TGTGCCAGCAGCTCCCCTAACAGGGAGGGCTACACCTTC.

This clone occurred once. The chain is built from TRBV28 and TRBJ2-3, with 8 nucleotides matching TRBD2. CDR1 and CDR2 (germline): MDHEN, SYDVKM. V was clipped by 5 bases and J by 2 bases; unmatched bases: 9. CDR3 length: 16 residues. Here the CDR3 DNA reads TGTGCCAGCAGTCCCACTAGCGGAGGGCTCACAGATACGCAGTATTTT. Amino acids: CASSPTSGGLTDTQYF.

The V call is TRBV7-9, the J call TRBJ2-5; the D gene is possibly TRBD1 (5 bases). The end of the DNA fits TRBJ2-7 better, so the J call may be wrong. This CDR3 region has 14 residues. CDR1 and CDR2 (germline): SEHNR, FQNEAQ (reference sequence). CDR3 in amino acids: CASSLDGHSYEQYF. The DNA of the CDR3 is TGTGCCAGCAGCTTAGATGGACACTCCTACGAGCAGTACTTC.

The gene calls are TRBV11-2 and TRBJ2-5; 7 bases match TRBD2. The CDR3 has 17 residues. V shed 5 bases and J 5 bases; nucleotides not matched to a gene: 17. Germline V CDR1 and CDR2: SGHAT, FQNNGV. CDR3 DNA sequence: TGTGCCAGCAGCCCTGGGGCTAGCGGAGTCCGAGGGGAGACCCAGTACTTC. Its translation: CASSPGASGVRGETQYF.

The chain combines TRBV7-9 with TRBJ2-5; D uncertain. Trimming left V 2 bases short and J 0 bases short, with 13 bases between. Germline V gene sequence: CDR1 SEHNR, CDR2 FQNEAQ (reference sequence). The CDR3 covers 16 residues. This CDR3 is CASSLRVGLDQETQYF. In nucleotides, the CDR3 is TGTGCCAGCAGCTTACGAGTAGGGTTGGACCAAGAGACCCAGTACTTC.

This sequence joins TRBV28 and TRBJ2-7, with a possible D match to TRBD2 (5 bases). The CDR3 consists of 13 residues. Between the trimmed V and J ends, which lost 8 bases and 3 bases, there was a span of 14 bases. CDR1 and CDR2 (germline): MDHEN, SYDVKM. CDR3 residues: CASLGGRLYEQYF. For the CDR3, the DNA is TGTGCCAGCCTTGGAGGACGTCTCTACGAGCAGTACTTC.

This chain links TRBV30 with TRBJ2-3, with 8 positions matching TRBD2. The CDR3 has 17 amino acids. J was trimmed by 1 base and V by 0 bases; bases with no gene match: 9. CDR1 and CDR2 (germline): GTSNPN, SVGIG (reference sequence). CDR3: CAWSVTFAGRGTDTQYF. CDR3 coding DNA: TGTGCCTGGAGTGTAACTTTTGCCGGGAGGGGCACAGATACGCAGTATTTT.

The rearrangement joins TRBV5-1 to TRBJ2-2; 9 bases are a match to TRBD1. From germline, CDR1 is SGHRS and CDR2 YFSETQ. The CDR3 length is 18 residues. V gave up 0 bases and J gave up 5 bases; unmatched junction bases: 11. CDR3 sequence reads: CASSLARLGQGRTGELFF. The CDR3 DNA reads TGCGCCAGCAGCTTGGCCCGACTGGGACAGGGTCGGACCGGGGAGCTGTTTTTT.

This clone appeared once. The rearrangement joins TRBV10-3 to TRBJ2-7; D possibly uses TRBD1 or TRBD2 (6 bases each). The CDR3 has 13 residues. CDR1 and CDR2 (germline): ENHRY, SYGVKD. V was pared by 8 bases and J by 2 bases, with 13 bases between. The DNA of the CDR3 is TGTGCCATCGGGGGCGGGGCCACCTACGAGCAGTACTTC. Amino acids: CAIGGGATYEQYF.

The chain uses TRBV5-1 and TRBJ1-3; D may be TRBD1 (6 bases). Per the germline V gene, CDR1 is SGHRS and CDR2 is YFSETQ. V was shortened by 1 base and J by 5 bases, with 13 bases between the two germline ends. This CDR3 spans 15 amino acids. The CDR3 region has the DNA TGCGCCAGCAGCTTGCCGGGGGCTTCTAGAAACACCATATATTTT. Residues: CASSLPGASRNTIYF.

The rearrangement links TRBV11-1 to TRBJ2-7; 7 bases map to TRBD2. Germline V lookup: CDR1 SGHAT, CDR2 FQDESV (reference sequence). After removal of 5 bases from V and 4 bases from J, the junction contained 23 bases not matched to a gene. The CDR3 length is 19 residues. Written as DNA, the CDR3 is TGTGCCAGCAGCAAGGGTTTGTGGCGGGAGAGGTCGCCCCCGTACGAGCAGTACTTC. Its protein is CASSKGLWRERSPPYEQYF. Variable domain in full (rest from reference TRBV11-1 and TRBJ2-7): EAEVAQSPRYKITEKSQAVAFWCDPISGHATLYWYRQILGQGPELLVQFQDESVVDDSQLPKDRFSAERLKGVDSTLKIQPAELGDSAMYLCASSKGLWRERSPPYEQYFGPGTRLTVT.